This T cell receptor (beta chain) was documented in a study of T cell repertoires in cytomegalovirus infection. Study-wide context: A matching HLA type, together with CMV infection, was signaled by public TCR beta signatures.

Study-wide points: Totalled public TCR beta family frequency picked out people who carried CMV plus the relevant HLA. Across the ex vivo response, the dominant clonotypes were HLA-C-restricted CMV-specific TCR beta clonotypes.

The V gene's germline CDR1 is MNHEY and CDR2 SVGEGT. Trimming removed 6 bases at V and 10 bases at J, with 24 bases between. This CDR3 spans 15 amino acids. This clonotype occurred a few times. Its matching antigen is unknown. Using its own MiXCR run on the reads, TCRdb lists one record per CDR3 protein. This sample has 250,000 or so distinct CDR3 sequences, with less than 9.5% found just once. This clonotype originated in a human donor in good health (CMV status not recorded). Some clones in this sample may be carry-over from other donors' samples. The chain joins TRBV6-2 or TRBV6-3 to TRBJ1-1; tentative D call: TRBD1 (6 bases). Sequenced: PBMCs. The CDR3 DNA follows: TGTGCCAGCAGCCCCAGGGGCGAGGGACGGGACGGAGCTTTCTTT. It encodes CASSPRGEGRDGAFF.